These 8 T cell receptor beta chains were all obtained from the same sample, sequenced in a study of spatial heterogeneity in lung cancer. As to time point: sample taken at primary tumor resection. Tumor, nontumor lung or frozen PBMC supplied whole RNA that was sequenced unsorted. In TCRdb, the 5' RACE reads were re-called with MiXCR into one record per CDR3 protein. Altogether 28,000 or so distinct CDR3 sequences are present, 7.5% to 9.5% being singletons, with the ten largest covering around 36%. The starting material was PBMCs, obtained at surgery. These receptors were obtained from a female donor with early-stage non-small cell lung cancer.

The rearrangement links TRBV28 to TRBJ1-6; D remains ambiguous. V lost 0 bases, J lost 7 bases, and 7 bases lay in between. Germline V CDR1 and CDR2: MDHEN, SYDVKM. The CDR3 sequence is 14 residues long. In DNA, the CDR3 is TGTGCCAGCAGTTTATGGGGCCGAAATTCACCCCTCCACTTT. As protein: CASSLWGRNSPLHF.

This clonotype has a count of ten or more. The J gene is TRBJ2-3, the V gene TRBV9, with D tentatively TRBD1 (5 bases). V dropped 6 bases and J dropped 3 bases, with 17 bases sitting between them. Germline assignment: CDR1 SGDLS and CDR2 YYNGEE. There are 15 residues in the CDR3. CDR3 residues: CASKRQIDPTDTQYF. The CDR3 nucleotides are TGTGCCAGCAAACGACAGATCGACCCTACAGATACGCAGTATTTT.

This clonotype was detected only a few times. V and J are TRBV7-6 and TRBJ1-2, with 7 bases lining up with TRBD1. V lost 5 bases and J lost 8; bases outside the gene matches: 8. CDR1 SGHVS and CDR2 FNYEAQ come from the germline V gene. This CDR3 spans 13 amino acids. This chain's CDR3 is CASSRGQEIGYTF. As DNA, the CDR3 is TGTGCCAGCAGCCGAGGACAGGAAATAGGCTACACCTTC.

This clonotype came up many times. V gene TRBV14 combines with J gene TRBJ2-7; no definite D call. The CDR3 extends over 14 amino acids. Trimming shortened V by 1 base and J by 2 bases, and 9 bases separated the two germline ends. Per the germline V gene, CDR1 is SGHDN and CDR2 is FVKESK. CDR3 amino acids: CASSQVGYTYEQYF. The CDR3, as DNA: TGTGCCAGCAGCCAAGTTGGATACACCTACGAGCAGTACTTC.

This clonotype is medium-sized by share. The DNA of the CDR3 is TGTGCCAACTCGGACAGGTTGAGTGAAAAACTGTTTTTT. Translating gives CANSDRLSEKLFF. This chain connects TRBV6-6 to TRBJ1-4; 7 positions match TRBD1. CDR1 and CDR2 (germline): MNHNY, SVGAGI (reference sequence). J lost 7 bases, V lost 10 bases, and 9 bases had no gene match. The CDR3 sequence is 13 residues long.

This clonotype has ten or more counts. This chain joins TRBV6-2 or TRBV6-3 and TRBJ2-1; D remains unclear. This CDR3 spans 11 amino acids. Germline V gives CDR1 MNHEY, CDR2 SVGEGT. V shed 5 bases and J shed 4 bases, with 3 bases lying between them. The CDR3: CASSNYNEQFF. The CDR3 region has the DNA TGTGCCAGCAGTAATTACAATGAGCAGTTCTTC.

Many counts were recorded for this clonotype. The genes are TRBV11-2 and TRBJ1-1; 8 bases match TRBD1. This CDR3 has 15 residues. The junction had 10 bases not matched to a gene; V was cut back by 5 bases and J by 5 bases. Germline CDR1 SGHAT, CDR2 FQNNGV. Here the CDR3 DNA reads TGTGCCAGCAGCCCAAGCCTAGACAGGGGAACTGAAGCTTTCTTT. It translates to CASSPSLDRGTEAFF.

In its sample, this clonotype was seen many times. This chain connects TRBV6-6 to TRBJ2-7, with 8 bases identical to TRBD2. The CDR3 loop spans 16 amino acids. The germline CDR1 and CDR2 sequences are MNHNY and SVGAGI (reference sequence). J lost 2 bases, V lost 0 bases, and 6 bases had no gene match. The CDR3 sequence is CASSYSKGRGAYEQYV. CDR3 bases: TGTGCCAGCAGTTACTCGAAAGGGCGGGGGGCCTACGAGCAGTACGTC.